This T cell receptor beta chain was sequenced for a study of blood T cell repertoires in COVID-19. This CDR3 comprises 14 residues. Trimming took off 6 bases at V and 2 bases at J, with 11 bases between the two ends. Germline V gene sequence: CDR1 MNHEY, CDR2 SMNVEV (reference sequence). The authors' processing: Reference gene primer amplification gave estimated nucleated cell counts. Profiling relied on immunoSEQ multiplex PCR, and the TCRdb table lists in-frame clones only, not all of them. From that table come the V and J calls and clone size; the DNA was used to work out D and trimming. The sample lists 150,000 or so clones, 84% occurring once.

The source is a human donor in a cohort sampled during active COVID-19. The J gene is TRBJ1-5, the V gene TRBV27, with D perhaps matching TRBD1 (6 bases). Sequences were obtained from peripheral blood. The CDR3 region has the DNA TGTGCCAGCAGCCGGGGGGCTGGCAATCAGCCCCAGCATTTT. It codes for CASSRGAGNQPQHF.